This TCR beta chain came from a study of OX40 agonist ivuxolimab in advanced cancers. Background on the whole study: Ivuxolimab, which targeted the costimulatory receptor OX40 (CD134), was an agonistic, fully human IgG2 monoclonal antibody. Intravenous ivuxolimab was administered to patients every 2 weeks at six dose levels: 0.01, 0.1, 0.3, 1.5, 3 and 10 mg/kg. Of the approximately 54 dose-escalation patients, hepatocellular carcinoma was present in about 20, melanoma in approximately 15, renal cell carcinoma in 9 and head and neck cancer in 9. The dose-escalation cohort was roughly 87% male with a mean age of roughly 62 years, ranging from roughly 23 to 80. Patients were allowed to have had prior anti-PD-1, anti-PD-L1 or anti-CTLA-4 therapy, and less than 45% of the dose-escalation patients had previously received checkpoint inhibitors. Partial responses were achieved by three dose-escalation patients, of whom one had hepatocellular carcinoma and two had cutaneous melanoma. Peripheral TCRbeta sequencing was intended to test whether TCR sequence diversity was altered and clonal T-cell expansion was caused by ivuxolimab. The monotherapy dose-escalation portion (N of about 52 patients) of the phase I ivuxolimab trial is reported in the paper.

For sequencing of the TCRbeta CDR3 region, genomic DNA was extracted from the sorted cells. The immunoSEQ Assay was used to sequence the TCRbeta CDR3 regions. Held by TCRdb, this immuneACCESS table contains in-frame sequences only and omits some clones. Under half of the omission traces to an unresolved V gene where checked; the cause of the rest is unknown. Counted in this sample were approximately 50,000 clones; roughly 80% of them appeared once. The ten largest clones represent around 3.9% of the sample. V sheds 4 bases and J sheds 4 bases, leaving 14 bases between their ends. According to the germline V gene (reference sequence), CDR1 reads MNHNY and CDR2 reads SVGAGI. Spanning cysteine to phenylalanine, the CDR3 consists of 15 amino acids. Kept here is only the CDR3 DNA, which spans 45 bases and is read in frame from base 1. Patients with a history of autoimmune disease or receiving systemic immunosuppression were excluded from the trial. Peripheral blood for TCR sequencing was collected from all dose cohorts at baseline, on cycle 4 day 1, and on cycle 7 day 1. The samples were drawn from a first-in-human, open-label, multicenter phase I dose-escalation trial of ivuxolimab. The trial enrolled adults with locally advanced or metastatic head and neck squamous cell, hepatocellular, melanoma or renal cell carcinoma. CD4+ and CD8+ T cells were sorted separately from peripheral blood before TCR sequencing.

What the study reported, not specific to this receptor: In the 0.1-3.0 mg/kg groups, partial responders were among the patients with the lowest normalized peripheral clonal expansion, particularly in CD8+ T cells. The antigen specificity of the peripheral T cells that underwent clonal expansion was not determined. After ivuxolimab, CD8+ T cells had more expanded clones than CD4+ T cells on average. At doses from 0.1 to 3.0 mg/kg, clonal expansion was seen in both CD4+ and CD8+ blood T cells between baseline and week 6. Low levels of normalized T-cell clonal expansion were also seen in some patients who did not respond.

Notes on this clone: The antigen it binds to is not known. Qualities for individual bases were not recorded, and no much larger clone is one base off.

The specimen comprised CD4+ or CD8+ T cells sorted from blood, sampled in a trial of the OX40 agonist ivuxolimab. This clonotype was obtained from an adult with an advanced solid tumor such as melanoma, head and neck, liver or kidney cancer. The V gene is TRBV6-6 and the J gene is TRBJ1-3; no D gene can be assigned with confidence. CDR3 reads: CASSSFPTVGNTIYF. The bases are TGTGCCAGCAGTTCCTTTCCGACCGTAGGAAACACCATATATTTT.